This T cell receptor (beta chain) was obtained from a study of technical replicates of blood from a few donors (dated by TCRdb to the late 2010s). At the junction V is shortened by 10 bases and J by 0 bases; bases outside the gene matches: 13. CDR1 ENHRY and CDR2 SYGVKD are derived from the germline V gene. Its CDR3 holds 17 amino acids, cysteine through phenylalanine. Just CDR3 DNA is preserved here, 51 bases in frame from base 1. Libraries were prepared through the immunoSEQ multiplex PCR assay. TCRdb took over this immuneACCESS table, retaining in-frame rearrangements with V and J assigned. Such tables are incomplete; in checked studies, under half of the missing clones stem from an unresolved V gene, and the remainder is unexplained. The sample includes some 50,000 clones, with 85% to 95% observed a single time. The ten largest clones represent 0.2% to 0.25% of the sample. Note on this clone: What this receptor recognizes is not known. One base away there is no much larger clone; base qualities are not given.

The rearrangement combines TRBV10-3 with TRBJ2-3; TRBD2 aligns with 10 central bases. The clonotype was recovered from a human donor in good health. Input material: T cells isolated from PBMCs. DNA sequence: TGTGCCACTCGTAGCAGGGGGACTAGCGCGAGCACAGATACGCAGTATTTT. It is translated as CATRSRGTSASTDTQYF.